One sample yielded the 10 T cell receptor beta chains listed below, sequenced in a study of OX40 agonist ivuxolimab in advanced cancers. The method was immunoSEQ multiplex PCR; TCRdb's version includes in-frame clones alone and lacks a portion of them. The data show more than 60,000 clones, around 94% seen once. This material consisted of CD4+ or CD8+ T cells sorted from blood, taken in a trial of the OX40 agonist ivuxolimab. These receptors all come from an adult with an advanced solid tumor such as melanoma, head and neck, liver or kidney cancer.

The J gene is TRBJ2-3, the V gene TRBV4-1; D perhaps matches TRBD1 (5 bases). Trimming removed 8 bases from V and 4 bases from J, with 19 bases in between. The CDR3 runs to 15 residues. The germline CDR1 and CDR2 sequences are MGHRA and YSYEKL. CDR3 protein: CASSPQHRGPDTQYF. CDR3 DNA: TGCGCCAGCTCCCCTCAGCATAGGGGCCCAGATACGCAGTATTTT.

The CDR3 DNA reads TGCAGCGTTGGGGGACTAGCTACGGGTTCCCAAGAGACCCAGTACTTC. Amino acid sequence: CSVGGLATGSQETQYF. V and J are TRBV29-1 and TRBJ2-5, with 9 positions matching TRBD2. This CDR3 has 16 residues. Trimming took 4 bases from V and 1 from J; bases not matched to a gene: 10. The germline gives CDR1 SQVTM, CDR2 ANQGSEA.

This clone was seen only once. CDR3 region: CASSFFGQGEFF. As DNA, the CDR3 is TGTGCCAGCAGCTTCTTCGGGCAGGGGGAGTTCTTC. This rearrangement joins TRBV27 to TRBJ2-1, with 7 bases that match TRBD1. Germline lookup yields CDR1 MNHEY and CDR2 SMNVEV (reference sequence). The CDR3 loop spans 12 amino acids. Trimming removed 6 bases from V and 14 bases from J; junction bases left unmatched: 10.

This sequence joins TRBV7-9 and TRBJ1-3; TRBD1 is a possible D gene (6 bases). Germline CDR1 SEHNR, CDR2 FQNEAQ (reference sequence). Trimming removed 5 bases from V and 0 bases from J, with 11 bases in between. The CDR3 covers 15 residues. CDR3 sequence (DNA): TGTGCCAGCAGCCTACGGACAGACTCTGGAAACACCATATATTTT. This sequence encodes CASSLRTDSGNTIYF.

V usage is TRBV6-5 and J usage is TRBJ2-1; maybe TRBD2 (5 bases). The length of the CDR3 is 12 residues. Deletions cut 5 bases from V and 8 bases from J, with 10 bases between. CDR1 MNHEY and CDR2 SVGAGI come from the germline V gene. CDR3 region: CASSDDGDEQFF. The CDR3 DNA sequence: TGTGCCAGCAGTGATGACGGGGATGAGCAGTTCTTC.

The chain combines TRBV4-3 with TRBJ2-2; 9 bases are shared with TRBD2. The CDR3 totals 16 residues. CDR1 is LGHNA, CDR2 YSLEER, per germline. After removal of 0 bases from V and 5 bases from J, the junction contained 4 bases not matched to a gene. CDR3 protein: CASSQEAGGITGELFF. CDR3 coding DNA: TGCGCCAGCAGCCAAGAGGCGGGAGGGATTACCGGGGAGCTGTTTTTT.

V usage is TRBV4-1 and J usage is TRBJ1-1; TRBD1 might be the D (5 bases). V was cut by 0 bases and J by 0 bases, with 11 bases left in between. Germline values: CDR1 MGHRA, CDR2 YSYEKL. CDR3 size: 16 residues. This CDR3 reads CASSQDRGTLNTEAFF. CDR3 nucleotides: TGCGCCAGCAGCCAAGATAGGGGCACCCTGAACACTGAAGCTTTCTTT.

The chain uses TRBV25-1 and TRBJ1-1; weak D call: TRBD1 (5 bases). Trimming left V 5 bases short and J 3 bases short, with 7 bases between. Germline CDR1 is MGHDK and CDR2 is SYGVNS. The CDR3 runs 12 residues. The CDR3 sequence is CASSWGYTEAFF. The CDR3 DNA is TGTGCCAGCAGTTGGGGGTACACTGAAGCTTTCTTT.

The J gene is TRBJ2-7, the V gene TRBV6-6; the match to TRBD2 covers 7 bases. The CDR3 has 14 amino acids. V was pared by 6 bases and J by 3 bases, with 8 bases of the junction left unmatched. The germline CDR1 and CDR2 sequences are MNHNY and SVGAGI (reference sequence). CDR3 loop: CASSPLGEGYEQYF. CDR3 in DNA: TGTGCCAGCAGCCCCCTCGGGGAGGGCTACGAGCAGTACTTC.

The chain links TRBV11-2 to TRBJ2-7, with unresolved D. The germline V gene encodes CDR1 SGHAT and CDR2 FQNNGV. V lost 1 base and J lost 1, with 8 bases in between. The CDR3 has 14 residues. The CDR3 nucleotides read TGTGCCAGCAGCTTAGGTGGTGCTTCCTACGAGCAGTACTTC. The encoded protein is CASSLGGASYEQYF.